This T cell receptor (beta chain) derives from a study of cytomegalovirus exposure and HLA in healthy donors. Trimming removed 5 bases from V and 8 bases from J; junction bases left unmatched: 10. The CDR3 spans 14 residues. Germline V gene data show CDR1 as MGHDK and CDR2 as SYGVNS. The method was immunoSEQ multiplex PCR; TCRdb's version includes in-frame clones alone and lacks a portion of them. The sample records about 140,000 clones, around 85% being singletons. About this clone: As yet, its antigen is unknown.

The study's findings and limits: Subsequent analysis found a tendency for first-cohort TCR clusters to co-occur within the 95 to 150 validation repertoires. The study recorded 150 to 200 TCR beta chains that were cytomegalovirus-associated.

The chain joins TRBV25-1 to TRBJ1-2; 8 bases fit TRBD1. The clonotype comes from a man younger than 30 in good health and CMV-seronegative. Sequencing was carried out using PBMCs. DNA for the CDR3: TGTGCCAGCAGTATGGACAGGGCAGGAGGCGGCTACACCTTC. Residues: CASSMDRAGGGYTF.